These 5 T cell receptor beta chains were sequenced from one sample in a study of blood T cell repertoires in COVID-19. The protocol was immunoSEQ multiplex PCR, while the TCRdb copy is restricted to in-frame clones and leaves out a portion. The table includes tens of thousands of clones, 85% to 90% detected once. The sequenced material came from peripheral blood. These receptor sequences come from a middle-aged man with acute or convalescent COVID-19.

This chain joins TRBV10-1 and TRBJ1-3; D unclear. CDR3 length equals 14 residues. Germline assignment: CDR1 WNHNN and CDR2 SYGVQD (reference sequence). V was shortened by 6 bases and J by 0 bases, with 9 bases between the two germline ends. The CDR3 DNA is TGCGCCAGCAGGCGGGATAACTCTGGAAACACCATATATTTT. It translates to CASRRDNSGNTIYF.

The CDR3 here is CASSSTGGEQYF. In DNA, the CDR3 is TGTGCCAGCAGTTCGACAGGGGGTGAGCAGTACTTC. The chain has TRBV27 and TRBJ2-7, with 9 nucleotides matching TRBD1. Germline V gives CDR1 MNHEY, CDR2 SMNVEV (reference sequence). This CDR3 has 12 amino acids. The ends lost 4 bases at V and 7 bases at J; junction bases unmatched: 2.

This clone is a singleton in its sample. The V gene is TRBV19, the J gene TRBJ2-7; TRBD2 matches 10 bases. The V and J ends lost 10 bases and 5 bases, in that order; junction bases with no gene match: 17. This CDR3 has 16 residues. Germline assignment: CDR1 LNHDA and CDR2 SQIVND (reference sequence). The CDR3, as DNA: TGTGCCACTAGGGGGACTGCGGGACTAGCGATAAACGAGCAGTACTTC. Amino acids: CATRGTAGLAINEQYF.

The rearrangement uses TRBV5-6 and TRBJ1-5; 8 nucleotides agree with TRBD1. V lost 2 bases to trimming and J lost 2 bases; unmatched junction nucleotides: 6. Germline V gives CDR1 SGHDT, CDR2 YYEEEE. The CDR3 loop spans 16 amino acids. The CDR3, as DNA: TGTGCCAGCAGCTTACAGGGGGTGTTTGGCAATCAGCCCCAGCATTTT. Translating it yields CASSLQGVFGNQPQHF.

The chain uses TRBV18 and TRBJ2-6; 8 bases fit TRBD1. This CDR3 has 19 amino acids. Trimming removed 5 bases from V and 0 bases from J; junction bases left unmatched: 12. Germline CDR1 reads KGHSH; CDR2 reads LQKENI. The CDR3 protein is CASSSLGQGPFSGANVLTF. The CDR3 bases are TGTGCCAGCTCATCCCTCGGACAGGGCCCCTTCTCTGGGGCCAACGTCCTGACTTTC. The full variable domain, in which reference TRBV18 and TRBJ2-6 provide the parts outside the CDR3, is NAGVMQNPRHLVRRRGQEARLRCSPMKGHSHVYWYRQLPEEGLKFMVYLQKENIIDESGMPKERFSAEFPKEGPSILRIQQVVRGDSAAYFCASSSLGQGPFSGANVLTFGAGSRLTVL.